Below, 28 T cell receptor beta chains from the same sample are listed, as sequenced in a study of control samples from healthy donors and cancer patients. Profiled with immunoSEQ multiplex PCR; TCRdb holds only in-frame clones, not every one. This sample yields just over 90,000 clones, of which approximately 90% are seen a single time; roughly 1.3% belongs to the top ten. Sequences were obtained from blood. The receptors were sampled from a woman in her forties or fifties in good health.

This chain uses TRBV6-5 with TRBJ1-1; D gene uncertain. The CDR3 covers 14 residues. Germline CDR1 is MNHEY and CDR2 is SVGAGI. V lost 0 bases and J lost 1, with 6 bases in between. For the CDR3, the DNA is TGTGCCAGCAGTTACTCAGGCGGGAACACTGAAGCTTTCTTT. It specifies CASSYSGGNTEAFF.

V is TRBV2 and J is TRBJ2-6; D gene uncertain. The CDR3 runs 14 residues. Germline V gene sequence: CDR1 SNHLY, CDR2 FYNNEI. Trimming took off 5 bases at V and 8 bases at J, with 13 bases between the two ends. The CDR3 loop reads CASSRSRWTNVLTF. CDR3 coding DNA: TGTGCCAGCAGTCGCAGTCGTTGGACCAACGTCCTGACTTTC.

The genes are TRBV7-2 and TRBJ1-2; possible D gene TRBD1, 5 bases. The V end was cut by 3 bases, the J end by 2 bases, with 10 bases between. This CDR3 comprises 14 residues. Germline CDR1 is SGHTA and CDR2 is FQGNSA. Here the CDR3 DNA reads TGTGCCAGCAGCTTCCCCGGGACCAACTATGGCTACACCTTC. As protein: CASSFPGTNYGYTF.

This clone has just one count. This chain connects TRBV19 to TRBJ1-4, with D possibly TRBD1 on 5 matching bases. The germline V and J ends were trimmed by 7 bases and 5 bases, with 17 bases remaining between them. Germline V CDR1 and CDR2: LNHDA, SQIVND (reference sequence). This CDR3 contains 15 residues. The CDR3, as DNA: TGTGCCAGTAATGGCCGGGACCTCGGAAATGAAAAACTGTTTTTT. Its translation: CASNGRDLGNEKLFF.

This chain links TRBV5-1 with TRBJ2-3; the match to TRBD1 covers 8 bases. The CDR3 extends over 18 amino acids. J was trimmed by 3 bases and V by 0 bases; bases with no gene match: 12. Per germline, CDR1 SGHRS and CDR2 YFSETQ. The chain's CDR3 is CASSLESGPGGLTDTQYF. CDR3 DNA sequence: TGCGCCAGCAGCTTGGAGTCAGGGCCAGGGGGCTTGACAGATACGCAGTATTTT.

The J gene is TRBJ1-5, the V gene TRBV7-2; D is perhaps TRBD1 (5 bases). The CDR3 has 13 amino acids. The germline V and J ends were trimmed by 5 bases and 8 bases, with 13 bases remaining between them. From germline, CDR1 is SGHTA and CDR2 FQGNSA. CDR3 loop: CASSPQGQEPQHF. The CDR3 nucleotides are TGTGCCAGCAGCCCGCAGGGTCAGGAGCCCCAGCATTTT.

This chain links TRBV7-6 with TRBJ1-3; 9 positions match TRBD1. The V gene's germline CDR1 is SGHVS and CDR2 FNYEAQ. The CDR3 loop spans 15 amino acids. V was pared by 4 bases and J by 0 bases, with 1 base of the junction left unmatched. The CDR3 loop reads CASSSDRGSGNTIYF. The CDR3, as DNA: TGTGCCAGCAGCTCGGACAGGGGCTCTGGAAACACCATATATTTT.

This chain connects TRBV3-1 (or the pseudogene TRBV3-2) to TRBJ2-7; 10 bases line up with TRBD1. Losses at the gene ends were 0 bases for V and 2 bases for J; bases not matched to a gene: 13. CDR3 size: 19 residues. Germline assignment: CDR1 LGHDT and CDR2 YNNKEL (reference sequence). This CDR3 is CASSQDRRQGALQAYEQYF. CDR3 bases: TGTGCCAGCAGCCAAGATAGGAGACAGGGGGCTTTACAAGCCTACGAGCAGTACTTC.

The chain is built from TRBV5-1 and TRBJ1-1; no clear D gene. The V gene's germline CDR1 is SGHRS and CDR2 YFSETQ. V lost 0 bases to trimming and J lost 3 bases, with 6 bases between them. CDR3 length: 13 residues. CDR3 loop: CASSLDGYTEAFF. CDR3 sequence (DNA): TGCGCCAGCAGCTTGGACGGATACACTGAAGCTTTCTTT.

The chain uses TRBV3-1 (or the pseudogene TRBV3-2) and TRBJ2-6; D ambiguous. The length of the CDR3 is 14 residues. V shed 2 bases and J shed 1 base, with 3 bases lying between them. CDR1 and CDR2 from the germline V gene are LGHDT and YNNKEL (reference sequence). The CDR3 protein is CASSQTSGANVLTF. The CDR3 nucleotides are TGTGCCAGCAGCCAAACGTCTGGGGCCAACGTCCTGACTTTC.

V and J are TRBV3-1 (or the pseudogene TRBV3-2) and TRBJ2-2, with 7 bases aligning to TRBD2. This CDR3 has 20 residues. From germline, CDR1 is LGHDT and CDR2 YNNKEL (reference sequence). The V and J ends lost 0 bases and 0 bases, in that order; junction bases with no gene match: 13. In DNA, the CDR3 is TGTGCCAGCAGCCAAGATATAATGGGACTATCCTTAACGAACACCGGGGAGCTGTTTTTT. Translation: CASSQDIMGLSLTNTGELFF.

The genes are TRBV7-2 and TRBJ1-4; no reliable D call. V dropped 6 bases and J dropped 5 bases, with 16 bases sitting between them. Germline V gene lookup returns CDR1 SGHTA and CDR2 FQGNSA. This CDR3 region has 15 residues. The CDR3 DNA reads TGTGCCAGCAGTAGTTCCGTGGGCACGAATGAAAAACTGTTTTTT. This codes for CASSSSVGTNEKLFF.

The chain employs TRBV7-6 and TRBJ2-3; D might be TRBD1 or TRBD2, each matching 6 bases. The CDR3 is 13 amino acids. The V gene's germline CDR1 is SGHVS and CDR2 FNYEAQ. Trimming stripped 0 bases from V and 11 bases from J, with 12 bases between. The CDR3 region has the DNA TGTGCCAGCAGCTTAGCCGAGGGGGGCATGCAGTATTTT. It encodes CASSLAEGGMQYF.

This clone was seen a handful of times. The chain couples TRBV27 to TRBJ2-2; D gene unclear. CDR1 is MNHEY and CDR2 is SMNVEV in the germline V gene (reference sequence). This CDR3 is 14 amino acids long. Trimming cost V 3 bases and J 6 bases, with 11 bases left between them. The CDR3 reads CASSLGDRAGELFF. CDR3 coding DNA: TGTGCCAGCAGTTTGGGCGACCGGGCCGGGGAGCTGTTTTTT.

DNA for the CDR3: TGCGCCAGCAGCTCCCGGGACAGGGGGCAACAACAGTACTTC. This gives the protein CASSSRDRGQQQYF. V is TRBV5-1 and J is TRBJ2-7; TRBD1 agrees at 12 bases. This CDR3 comprises 14 residues. Germline CDR1 is SGHRS and CDR2 is YFSETQ. Trimming cost V 3 bases and J 10 bases; bases outside gene matches: 8.

The gene calls are TRBV7-9 and TRBJ1-2; D perhaps matches TRBD1 (6 bases). Germline V gene sequence: CDR1 SEHNR, CDR2 FQNEAQ (reference sequence). V lost 3 bases, J lost 0 bases, and 14 bases lay in between. The CDR3 contains 16 residues. DNA for the CDR3: TGTGCCAGCAGCTTGCCCGGACAGAACTCTAACTATGGCTACACCTTC. Translating gives CASSLPGQNSNYGYTF. The whole variable domain, filled in from reference TRBV7-9 and TRBJ1-2, reads DTGVSQNPRHKITKRGQNVTFRCDPISEHNRLYWYRQTLGQGPEFLTYFQNEAQLEKSRLLSDRFSAERPKGSFSTLEIQRTEQGDSAMYLCASSLPGQNSNYGYTFGSGTRLTVV.

The V call is TRBV19, the J call TRBJ2-5; D possibly uses TRBD1 or TRBD2 (6 bases each). Between the trimmed V and J ends, which lost 5 bases and 4 bases, there was a span of 20 bases. This CDR3 comprises 16 residues. The germline V gene has CDR1 LNHDA and CDR2 SQIVND (reference sequence). CDR3 in DNA: TGTGCCAGTAGTCCCACGGGGGCTAGGGTAGGAGAGACCCAGTACTTC. Translated, it gives CASSPTGARVGETQYF.

V usage is TRBV6-5 and J usage is TRBJ2-1; 11 bases match TRBD2. V gave up 6 bases and J gave up 2 bases; unmatched junction bases: 3. The CDR3 runs to 15 residues. The germline CDR1 and CDR2 sequences are MNHEY and SVGAGI. The CDR3 sequence is CASRYSGGAYNEQFF. In DNA form, the CDR3 reads TGTGCCAGCAGGTATAGCGGGGGGGCCTACAATGAGCAGTTCTTC.

V is TRBV5-1 and J is TRBJ2-4, with D possibly being TRBD1 or TRBD2 (5 bases each). The germline CDR1 and CDR2 sequences are SGHRS and YFSETQ. The CDR3 is 12 residues long. Trimming shortened V by 3 bases and J by 6 bases, and 7 bases separated the two germline ends. The CDR3 loop is CASSSGTNIQYF. The CDR3 DNA sequence: TGCGCCAGCAGCTCCGGGACAAACATTCAGTACTTC.

The chain is built from TRBV7-2 and TRBJ1-1, with 10 nucleotides matching TRBD1. V lost 5 bases and J lost 0; bases outside the gene matches: 6. CDR3 length: 16 amino acids. CDR1 is SGHTA, CDR2 FQGNSA, per germline. CDR3 sequence reads: CASSRGQGVMNTEAFF. The DNA for the CDR3 is TGTGCCAGCAGCCGTGGACAGGGGGTCATGAACACTGAAGCTTTCTTT. Complete variable domain (other parts from reference TRBV7-2 and TRBJ1-1): GAGVSQSPSNKVTEKGKDVELRCDPISGHTALYWYRQSLGQGLEFLIYFQGNSAPDKSGLPSDRFSAERTGGSVSTLTIQRTQQEDSAVYLCASSRGQGVMNTEAFFGQGTRLTVV.

The chain employs TRBV4-2 and TRBJ2-7; either TRBD1 or TRBD2 may supply D (5 bases each). This CDR3 contains 16 residues. The V end lost 0 bases, the J end lost 3 bases, and 15 bases lay between the germline ends. The V gene's germline CDR1 is LGHNA and CDR2 YNFKEQ. The CDR3 is CASSQDFPSGSYEQYF. CDR3 DNA: TGTGCCAGCAGCCAAGATTTCCCCTCAGGGAGCTACGAGCAGTACTTC.

This clone was found a few times. The chain has TRBV7-9 and TRBJ1-5; D call uncertain. The CDR3 sequence is 12 residues long. CDR1 SEHNR and CDR2 FQNEAQ come from the germline V gene (reference sequence). The germline V and J ends were trimmed by 5 bases and 9 bases, with 11 bases remaining between them. The CDR3 DNA reads as TGTGCCAGCAGCCTCGGAGTGGGGCCCCAGCATTTT. Amino acids: CASSLGVGPQHF.

V and J are TRBV7-2 and TRBJ2-6; 7 bases are shared with TRBD2. The CDR3 is made up of 15 amino acids. Unmatched junction bases numbered 3, after V lost 5 bases and J lost 2 bases. The germline V gene has CDR1 SGHTA and CDR2 FQGNSA. For the CDR3, the DNA is TGTGCCAGCAGCGCGAGCGGGGCTGGGGCCAACGTCCTGACTTTC. This gives the protein CASSASGAGANVLTF.

The sample holds many counts of this clone. The rearrangement uses TRBV7-8 and TRBJ2-1; D might be TRBD1 (5 bases). V lost 8 bases, J lost 8 bases, and 16 bases lay in between. Germline CDR1 is SGHVS and CDR2 is FQNEAQ. This CDR3 comprises 13 residues. CDR3 amino acids: CASGVGQGHEQFF. Written as DNA, the CDR3 is TGTGCCAGCGGGGTCGGGCAGGGTCATGAGCAGTTCTTC.

The genes are TRBV19 and TRBJ2-1; 15 bases fit TRBD2. This CDR3 is 18 amino acids long. V was pared by 7 bases and J by 2 bases, with 9 bases of the junction left unmatched. Germline-derived CDR1 and CDR2 are LNHDA and SQIVND (reference sequence). The CDR3 here is CASIDSGLAGGPYNEQFF. In DNA, the CDR3 is TGTGCCAGTATCGACTCGGGACTAGCGGGAGGCCCCTACAATGAGCAGTTCTTC.

V and J are TRBV5-4 and TRBJ2-7, with 8 nucleotides matching TRBD2. Gene TRBJ2-1 matches the end of the DNA better, so the J call may be wrong. Looked up from germline, CDR1 is SGHNT and CDR2 is YYREEE (reference sequence). The CDR3 consists of 14 residues. The CDR3 here is CASSLGLAGNEQFF. CDR3 bases: TGTGCCAGCAGCCTCGGACTAGCAGGCAATGAGCAGTTCTTC.

The chain joins TRBV4-2 to TRBJ1-2; possible D gene TRBD1, 6 bases. CDR3 size: 15 residues. Germline CDR1 is LGHNA and CDR2 is YNFKEQ. Trimming pared 0 bases from V and 2 bases from J, leaving 10 bases between. In DNA form, the CDR3 reads TGTGCCAGCAGCCAAGAGGACAGACGAAACTATGGCTACACCTTC. Amino acid sequence: CASSQEDRRNYGYTF.

This chain uses TRBV6-5 with TRBJ2-7, with no clear D. V lost 2 bases and J 5 bases, leaving 4 bases between the germline ends. Germline lookup yields CDR1 MNHEY and CDR2 SVGAGI. The CDR3 totals 11 residues. For the CDR3, the DNA is TGTGCCAGCAGTTACAACAACGAGCAGTACTTC. Translating gives CASSYNNEQYF.